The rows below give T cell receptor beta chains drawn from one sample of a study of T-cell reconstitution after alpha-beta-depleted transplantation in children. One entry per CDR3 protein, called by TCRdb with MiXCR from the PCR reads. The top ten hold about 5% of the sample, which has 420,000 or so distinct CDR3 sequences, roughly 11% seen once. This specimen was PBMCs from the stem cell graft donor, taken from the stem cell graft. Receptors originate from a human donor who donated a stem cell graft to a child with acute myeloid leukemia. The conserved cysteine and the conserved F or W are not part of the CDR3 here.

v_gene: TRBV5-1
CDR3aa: ASSRSGQRAETQY

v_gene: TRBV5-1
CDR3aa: ASSELQGTGRGYT

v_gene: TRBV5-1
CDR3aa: ASSLEGGEQF

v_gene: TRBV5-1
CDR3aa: ASSLGAGTQETQY

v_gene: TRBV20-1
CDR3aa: SAEGTGWDGYT

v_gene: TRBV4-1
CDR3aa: ASSQLHTAGGGNTIY

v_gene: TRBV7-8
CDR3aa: ASSLSPKTKNIQY

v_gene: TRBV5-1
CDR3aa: ASSLARGAAQVSKNIQY

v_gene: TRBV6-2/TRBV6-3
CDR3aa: ASTGGQGANEQF

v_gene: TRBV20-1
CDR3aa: SASPDNFGETQY

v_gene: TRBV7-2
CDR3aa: ASTGRVSTDTQY

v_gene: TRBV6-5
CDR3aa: ASSYSTGRAGELF

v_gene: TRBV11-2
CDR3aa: ASSRPPTGTGGESKTQY

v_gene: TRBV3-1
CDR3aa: ASSPPRTGFSGELF

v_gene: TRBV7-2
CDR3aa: ASSWTSGNEQY

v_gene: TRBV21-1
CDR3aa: ASSTGPSGGGTDTQY

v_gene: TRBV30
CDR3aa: ACRDREYNEQF

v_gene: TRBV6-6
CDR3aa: ASSYSSNNEQF

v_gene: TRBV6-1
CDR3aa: ASSEFPVGRSSGANVLT